This entry describes one T cell receptor beta chain. CDR3 length: 16 residues. Germline loops: CDR1 SGHKS, CDR2 YYEKEE (reference sequence). V lost 4 bases to trimming and J lost 2 bases, with 17 bases between them. This entry comes from a study of T cells after yellow fever vaccination. TCRdb redid the calling of the 5' RACE reads with MiXCR, one entry per CDR3 protein. Among some 96,000 distinct CDR3 sequences listed, almost 9% were seen once. The chain links TRBV5-5 to TRBJ2-3; D may be TRBD2 (6 bases). Specimen: CD8+ T cells not binding an NS4B(214-222) dextramer, sorted from PBMCs, collected more than 14 days after the first yellow fever vaccination. This receptor was taken from a young man who received the YFV17D yellow fever vaccine. CDR3 loop: CASSLIRTGDTDTQYF. The CDR3 region has the DNA TGTGCCAGCAGCCTCATTCGGACGGGGGACACAGATACGCAGTATTTT.